The entry that follows covers one TCR beta chain sequence. Its antigen is unidentified. The record originates from a study of cytomegalovirus exposure and HLA in healthy donors. About the research overall: Of a few hundred genotyped donors, 80% to 85% grouped in the Caucasian-associated ancestry cluster. Study-level findings and limits: Compared with the approximately 680-donor mean, an Asian-associated ancestry cluster reportedly had fewer N-insertions, according to a later analysis. It was reportedly the case that the classifier diagnosed cytomegalovirus status with high specificity and sensitivity.

The V gene end was trimmed by 4 bases and the J gene end by 4 bases; junction bases not matched to a gene: 9. Germline CDR1 and CDR2: SGHNT and YENEEA. This CDR3 region has 15 residues. The primer mix had 60 Vbeta and 13 Jbeta primers. The data were produced by immunoSEQ multiplex PCR, yet TCRdb's version contains in-frame clones alone and is incomplete. The table has over 150,000 clones, less than 85% seen once. The chain recombines TRBV11-3 with TRBJ2-7, with 8 bases lining up with TRBD2. The origin of this receptor is a man younger than 30 in good health and CMV-seronegative. Sequenced input: PBMCs. CDR3 DNA sequence: TGTGCCAGCAGCTCCCAACATAGCGGGATTTACGAGCAGTACTTC. It specifies CASSSQHSGIYEQYF.